What follows describes a single T cell receptor beta chain. This clonotype appeared many times. What this receptor recognizes is not known. The record has no base qualities; no much larger clone is one base away. The source of the sample is a study of blood T cells in healthy people across ages (dated by TCRdb to the mid-2010s). Regarding the research as a whole: Template switching captured roughly one uniquely barcoded TCR beta cDNA molecule per two T cells in model experiments. The study analyzed two additional independent replicas of 1 million unique cDNA reads from the same blood draw for two donors, one aged 18 to 29 and one aged 80 or older. Using deep sequencing normalized with unique cDNA molecular identifiers, the study measured how TCR beta repertoire diversity changes with age. To avoid experimental bias, donors of different ages were distributed randomly across sequencing lanes. The donors were split into four age groups: young (average roughly 15 years), middle-aged (around 40), aged (roughly 68) and long-lived (over 75).

Study-level results and caveats: Since profiling was done on bulk unsorted PBMCs, naive and antigen-experienced compartments could not be conclusively compared. Observed TCR beta diversity per million T cells fell roughly linearly with age, and a significant reduction was already apparent by age roughly 40. Estimates of total diversity based on one million sequenced T cells were regarded as lower bounds and as underestimates. Compared with the aged group, the long-lived group had more naive CD4+ T cells, fewer expanded clones and increased TCR diversity, a pattern suggesting age selection. There was a strong correlation between observed TCR beta diversity and the percentage of naive T cells measured by flow cytometry. Because donor CMV infection status was unknown, age-related changes in expanded clonotypes were potentially confounded.

Libraries were made using 5' RACE. Sequencing relied on an Illumina HiSeq 2500. A second PCR of roughly 6 to 11 cycles was run with a J-beta primer mix and a sample-barcoded 5' primer. A unique molecular identifier was introduced onto each TCR beta cDNA molecule by a template-switch 5' adaptor carrying 12 random nucleotides. Each sample yielded at least 3 million CDR3-containing paired-end reads. The Mint cDNA synthesis kit, primed by a TRBC-specific oligonucleotide, was used to synthesize first-strand cDNA from all RNA. Following uracil-DNA glycosylase treatment, a first 18-cycle PCR with universal primers M1SS and BC2_uni_R was performed on all cDNA. Per the original workflow: Normalization of each sample was performed by random selection of 1 million high-quality reads, each carrying a distinct molecular identifier. Reads sharing molecular identifiers were discarded rather than binned into consensus sequences. MiTCR, with a Q25 quality threshold and the strictest error-elimination algorithm, was used for CDR3 identification, clonotype clustering and error correction. Lower-bound total TCR beta diversity was estimated with a nonparametric unseen species model using Euler transformation. Starting from the raw public reads, TCRdb applied fastp trimming at Q25, assembled clones with MiXCR and retained in-frame beta chains. Entries that share a CDR3 protein sequence are merged under the most common genes and DNA. The V and J calls shown here were made by TCRdb, not taken from the authors' results. The sample contains 1.5 million to 2 million distinct CDR3 sequences, 28% of them found a single time. The ten largest make up roughly 8.2% of the sample.

The CDR3, from cysteine to phenylalanine, totals 14 residues. Only the CDR3 region is kept as DNA, spanning 42 bases read in frame from base 1. From the germline V gene, CDR1 is SQVTM and CDR2 is ANQGSEA. V ends up 3 bases short and J 0 bases short, with an unmatched junction base count of 2. The approximately 40 donors, aged about 6 to 95 years, were systemically healthy Caucasian individuals from Russia. Each donor gave approximately 10 milliliters of peripheral blood, collected into EDTA-treated Vacutainer tubes. Ficoll-Paque density-gradient centrifugation was used to isolate PBMCs, with at least 7 million per sample. Total RNA, at least 6 micrograms per sample, was extracted from PBMCs with Trizol reagent. The percentages of naive CD45RAhigh/CD27high T cells were determined by flow cytometry on a PBMC aliquot from every donor.

Material: blood. The chain employs TRBV29-1 and TRBJ2-3, with 8 bases matching TRBD2. This TCR derives from a woman aged 25 to 39 in good health. In nucleotides, the sequence is TGCAGCGTTGAGTTAGCGGGAAGCACAGATACGCAGTATTTT. It encodes CSVELAGSTDTQYF.